The text below deals with one TCR beta chain. Authors' analysis steps: Researchers report that nucleated cell counts were estimated from reference gene primer amplification. TCRdb keeps only in-frame clones here, not all; method: immunoSEQ multiplex PCR. V and J calls and clone size are copied from that table; D and trimming were computed from the DNA. The sample lists 200,000 to 250,000 clones, roughly 83% occurring once. This record belongs to a study of blood T cell repertoires in COVID-19. In the study overall: Both acute and convalescent COVID-19 samples were obtained from the United States, Italy and Spain. Nucleic acid was either cDNA or gDNA, and it came from T cells, B-cell-depleted T cells, or PBMCs.

The CDR3 is 16 amino acids. V dropped 5 bases and J dropped 4; count of bases not matched to a gene: 5. Germline CDR1 reads LNHDA; CDR2 reads SQIVND (reference sequence). This receptor was identified in a woman aged 45 to 65 with acute or convalescent COVID-19. The V call is TRBV19, the J call TRBJ2-3; 14 nucleotides line up with TRBD2. Sequences were obtained from peripheral blood. Here the CDR3 DNA reads TGTGCCAGTAGTTTGACTAGCGGGAGGGCCTCAGATACGCAGTATTTT. Protein: CASSLTSGRASDTQYF.